This TCR beta chain stems from a study of T cell responses to AZD1222 COVID-19 vaccine. Clones were sequenced by immunoSEQ multiplex PCR, and TCRdb holds only the in-frame ones, with some missing. The sample consists of about 110,000 clones, around nine tenths of them appearing once. CDR1 is MNHEY and CDR2 is SMNVEV in the germline V gene (reference sequence). Trimming cost V 6 bases and J 7 bases, with 18 bases left between them. This CDR3 has 14 residues. This sequence joins TRBV27 and TRBJ1-1; weak D call: TRBD1 (5 bases). This TCR came from an adult in good health. Sequenced here: peripheral blood, sampled on day 0 of MenACWY control vaccination. The CDR3 loop is CASSQGLLMGEAFF. The CDR3 DNA reads as TGTGCCAGCAGCCAGGGACTTCTGATGGGTGAAGCTTTCTTT.